These 26 T cell receptor beta chains came from one sample sequenced in a study of CD8+CD57+ T cells in acquired aplastic anemia. Genomic DNA templated the TCR beta VDJ and CDR3 profiling. TCRdb analysed the reads with MiXCR anew, one entry per CDR3 protein. The data contain about 130,000 distinct CDR3 sequences, 48% of them singletons. Sequenced: sorted CD4+, CD8+, or CD8+CD57+ T cells (not recorded which) from PBMCs. All receptors derive from a human donor in good health, serving as a control.

This sequence joins TRBV5-1 and TRBJ2-3, with 8 bases fitting TRBD1. The germline V gene has CDR1 SGHRS and CDR2 YFSETQ. V was pared by 4 bases and J by 6 bases, with 7 bases of the junction left unmatched. The CDR3 runs 14 residues. CDR3 residues: CASSRDRGWDTQYF. The CDR3 DNA sequence: TGCGCCAGCAGCCGCGACAGGGGATGGGATACGCAGTATTTT.

This clonotype was recorded at least ten times. V and J are TRBV9 and TRBJ2-2, with D maybe TRBD1 (5 bases). Trimming removed 0 bases at V and 5 bases at J, with 8 bases between. Germline V lookup: CDR1 SGDLS, CDR2 YYNGEE. The CDR3 totals 14 residues. As DNA, the CDR3 is TGTGCCAGCAGCGTAGAACCAGGGACCGGGGAGCTGTTTTTT. This sequence encodes CASSVEPGTGELFF.

This chain connects TRBV20-1 to TRBJ2-3; TRBD2 matches at 8 bases. This CDR3 has 14 amino acids. Germline lookup yields CDR1 DFQATT and CDR2 SNEGSKA (reference sequence). Unmatched junction bases numbered 4, after V lost 4 bases and J lost 1 base. CDR3 DNA: TGCAGTGCTAACGACGGGGGGGGCACAGATACGCAGTATTTT. The encoded protein is CSANDGGGTDTQYF.

This clonotype was seen at least ten times. The chain employs TRBV11-2 and TRBJ1-6, with 9 bases fitting TRBD1. Per germline, CDR1 SGHAT and CDR2 FQNNGV. Trimming took 4 bases from V and 10 from J; bases not matched to a gene: 20. The CDR3 is 19 amino acids. The CDR3 is CASSWRPPRERDRDSPLHF. The CDR3 bases are TGTGCCAGCAGCTGGCGCCCCCCCCGAGAGCGGGACAGGGACTCACCCCTCCACTTT.

This clonotype has at least ten counts. The chain uses TRBV9 and TRBJ1-1; 8 bases are shared with TRBD1. Trimming took 1 base from V and 4 from J; bases not matched to a gene: 3. Germline CDR1 SGDLS, CDR2 YYNGEE. This CDR3 comprises 14 residues. The CDR3 sequence: CASSVQDRVTEAFF. The CDR3 bases are TGTGCCAGCAGCGTACAGGACAGGGTCACTGAAGCTTTCTTT.

This clonotype was found many times. V gene TRBV19 combines with J gene TRBJ1-2; 7 bases map to TRBD1. V gave up 5 bases and J gave up 8 bases; unmatched junction bases: 14. Germline V gives CDR1 LNHDA, CDR2 SQIVND (reference sequence). This CDR3 is 15 amino acids long. The CDR3 nucleotides read TGTGCCAGTAGTGGAACCCTTACAGGGGTGGAGGGCTACACCTTC. The encoded protein is CASSGTLTGVEGYTF.

The chain carries TRBV9 and TRBJ2-7; possibly TRBD1 for D (6 bases). Trimming took 0 bases from V and 6 from J, leaving 16 bases between them. CDR1 and CDR2 (germline): SGDLS, YYNGEE. The CDR3 sequence is 15 residues long. CDR3 sequence: CASSVGQGQAAEQYF. CDR3 sequence (DNA): TGTGCCAGCAGCGTAGGGCAGGGGCAAGCAGCCGAGCAGTACTTC.

This sequence joins TRBV19 and TRBJ1-6, with D perhaps TRBD1 (5 bases). From germline, CDR1 is LNHDA and CDR2 SQIVND (reference sequence). The CDR3 is 12 residues long. V lost 9 bases to trimming and J lost 9 bases, with 12 bases between them. CDR3: CASRAGSSPLHF. Written as DNA, the CDR3 is TGTGCCAGCAGAGCAGGGAGTTCACCCCTCCACTTT.

This clonotype was seen at least ten times. This chain uses TRBV5-4 with TRBJ1-2, with a possible D match to TRBD1 (6 bases). This CDR3 is built from 13 residues. V lost 2 bases and J 6 bases, leaving 11 bases between the germline ends. The germline gives CDR1 SGHNT, CDR2 YYREEE (reference sequence). CDR3 bases: TGTGCCAGCAGCTTAGACAGGATGGATGGCTACACCTTC. It translates to CASSLDRMDGYTF. Looking up the rest from reference TRBV5-4 and TRBJ1-2 gives the full variable domain: ETGVTQSPTHLIKTRGQQVTLRCSSQSGHNTVSWYQQALGQGPQFIFQYYREEENGRGNFPPRFSGLQFPNYSSELNVNALELDDSALYLCASSLDRMDGYTFGSGTRLTVV.

This clonotype was recorded many times. The V gene is TRBV11-3, the J gene TRBJ2-5, with 9 bases that match TRBD1. Germline V lookup: CDR1 SGHNT, CDR2 YENEEA. The CDR3 extends over 13 amino acids. V was pared by 4 bases and J by 7 bases, with 4 bases of the junction left unmatched. The CDR3 DNA sequence: TGTGCCAGCAGCTCGGGACAGGGTGGGACCCAGTACTTC. Protein sequence: CASSSGQGGTQYF.

The sample holds one count of this clonotype. An end of the junction does not agree with germline; a read error may underlie this. The chain couples TRBV11-2 to TRBJ2-1, with 11 bases aligning to TRBD1. This CDR3 spans 15 amino acids. Germline V CDR1 and CDR2: SGHAT, FQNNGV. The CDR3 DNA is TGCGCCAGCAGCTTCGGACAGGGGGCTGGAAATGAGCAGTTCTTC. It is translated as CASSFGQGAGNEQFF.

This clonotype was counted ten times or more. The genes are TRBV12-3 or TRBV12-4 and TRBJ1-5; TRBD1 might be the D (6 bases). V was pared by 7 bases and J by 6 bases, with 10 bases between. The CDR3 length is 12 residues. CDR3 bases: TGTGCCAGCACCACAGGGTTTCAGCCCCAGCATTTT. Its translation: CASTTGFQPQHF.

This clonotype was found many times. The chain recombines TRBV19 with TRBJ1-5, with D possibly TRBD1 on 5 matching bases. The CDR3 is made up of 14 amino acids. Germline V lookup: CDR1 LNHDA, CDR2 SQIVND (reference sequence). V was trimmed by 3 bases and J by 12 bases, leaving 18 bases between them. For the CDR3, the DNA is TGTGCCAGTAGTATGGGGGATGGGAGAGGTAACCAGCATTTT. Protein: CASSMGDGRGNQHF.

This clonotype was counted at least ten times. The V gene is TRBV19, the J gene TRBJ1-6, with D hard to call. The germline gives CDR1 LNHDA, CDR2 SQIVND (reference sequence). The V end lost 6 bases, the J end lost 0 bases, and 15 bases lay between the germline ends. This CDR3 comprises 17 residues. The DNA of the CDR3 is TGTGCCAGTAGCAACACCCAAATCAGCTCCTATAATTCACCCCTCCACTTT. Amino acids: CASSNTQISSYNSPLHF.

This clonotype was seen at least ten times. The chain uses TRBV6-6 and TRBJ1-1; tentative D call: TRBD1 (5 bases). Trimming left V 2 bases short and J 6 bases short, with 10 bases between. CDR1 and CDR2 (germline): MNHNY, SVGAGI (reference sequence). The CDR3 is 13 amino acids. The CDR3 loop is CASSYRDEAEAFF. The CDR3 region has the DNA TGTGCCAGCAGTTACCGGGACGAAGCTGAAGCTTTCTTT.

As to this clonotype: A much more abundant neighbour one base away suggests this may be a read error. The CDR3 ends on some other residue instead of the conserved phenylalanine or tryptophan, so this is likely a read error. J is TRBJ2-5 and V is TRBV11-3; D is uncertain. The V gene's germline CDR1 is SGHNT and CDR2 YENEEA. V dropped 0 bases and J dropped 0 bases, with 14 bases sitting between them. This CDR3 region has 17 residues. CDR3 bases: TGTGCCAGCAGCTTAGATCACAGCTCTCTGTACCAAGAGACCCAGTACGTC. Encoded protein: CASSLDHSSLYQETQYV.

The chain employs TRBV20-1 and TRBJ1-2; 9 nucleotides match TRBD1. The junction had 11 bases not matched to a gene; V was cut back by 5 bases and J by 4 bases. The germline gives CDR1 DFQATT, CDR2 SNEGSKA (reference sequence). The CDR3 extends over 15 amino acids. This CDR3 is CSAPAATGGSYGYTF. CDR3 DNA sequence: TGCAGTGCTCCGGCGGCGACAGGGGGTAGCTATGGCTACACCTTC.

This clonotype has only one observation. This chain joins TRBV29-1 and TRBJ2-1; tentatively, D is TRBD1 (5 bases). There are 14 residues in the CDR3. Trimming cost V 0 bases and J 10 bases, with 16 bases left between them. Germline-derived CDR1 and CDR2 are SQVTM and ANQGSEA. The CDR3 protein is CSVEDQGLRGEQFF. The CDR3 DNA reads TGCAGCGTTGAAGATCAGGGCCTCCGAGGAGAGCAGTTCTTC.

This rearrangement joins TRBV15 to TRBJ2-7, with TRBD1 matching 10 bases. V lost 4 bases to trimming and J lost 0 bases; unmatched junction nucleotides: 3. CDR3 length: 15 residues. Germline V gene sequence: CDR1 LNHNV, CDR2 YYDKDF (reference sequence). CDR3 DNA: TGTGCCACCAGCACCGGGACAGGGGTCTCCTACGAGCAGTACTTC. It yields the protein CATSTGTGVSYEQYF.

This clonotype showed up many times. This sequence joins TRBV19 and TRBJ2-3; perhaps TRBD1 as D (6 bases). Trimming removed 5 bases at V and 0 bases at J, with 15 bases between. The CDR3 contains 16 residues. CDR1 is LNHDA and CDR2 is SQIVND in the germline V gene (reference sequence). CDR3 loop: CASSVGGQTSTDTQYF. Written as DNA, the CDR3 is TGTGCCAGTAGTGTCGGAGGACAGACTAGCACAGATACGCAGTATTTT.

The V call is TRBV5-1, the J call TRBJ2-1; D call uncertain. CDR1 is SGHRS and CDR2 is YFSETQ in the germline V gene. V was pared by 0 bases and J by 0 bases, with 10 bases between. This CDR3 has 16 residues. CDR3 protein: CASSLGLLGSYNEQFF. The CDR3 region has the DNA TGCGCCAGCAGCTTGGGGCTCCTAGGCTCCTACAATGAGCAGTTCTTC.

The genes are TRBV2 and TRBJ1-2; D gene unclear. Trimming took off 4 bases at V and 4 bases at J, with 10 bases between the two ends. The CDR3 covers 13 residues. Germline loops: CDR1 SNHLY, CDR2 FYNNEI. CDR3 region: CASSAGSIYGYTF. For the CDR3, the DNA is TGTGCCAGCAGTGCGGGGTCCATCTATGGCTACACCTTC.

This clonotype was counted at least ten times. This chain links TRBV11-2 with TRBJ2-2, with 8 nucleotides matching TRBD2. CDR1 is SGHAT and CDR2 is FQNNGV in the germline V gene. V shed 2 bases and J 0 bases; nucleotides not matched to a gene: 5. The CDR3 has 17 residues. The CDR3 sequence is CASSLRPGGANTGELFF. In DNA, the CDR3 is TGTGCCAGCAGCTTAAGGCCCGGGGGGGCGAACACCGGGGAGCTGTTTTTT.

The genes are TRBV9 and TRBJ2-3; 12 bases match TRBD2. Trimming cost V 3 bases and J 8 bases; bases outside gene matches: 10. The length of the CDR3 is 16 residues. Germline V CDR1 and CDR2: SGDLS, YYNGEE. The CDR3 nucleotides are TGTGCCAGCAGCGGACTAGCGGGGGACGTGGATGGTACGCAGTATTTT. Amino acid sequence: CASSGLAGDVDGTQYF.

In this sample, this clonotype turned up many times. V usage is TRBV12-3 or TRBV12-4 and J usage is TRBJ2-1, with 11 bases lining up with TRBD2. This CDR3 contains 17 residues. V was pared by 6 bases and J by 7 bases, with 14 bases of the junction left unmatched. For the CDR3, the DNA is TGTGCCAGCAGCCCCGGTAGCGGGGGGGCCCGGAGGAATGAGCAGTTCTTC. This translates into CASSPGSGGARRNEQFF.

This clonotype has at least ten counts. CDR3 sequence (DNA): TGCAGTGCCTACGACAGGGTAGGTACTGAAGCTTTCTTT. Its protein is CSAYDRVGTEAFF. This rearrangement joins TRBV20-1 to TRBJ1-1; 7 bases agree with TRBD1. The V gene's germline CDR1 is DFQATT and CDR2 SNEGSKA (reference sequence). Germline trimming cut 6 bases from V and 5 bases from J; bases unmatched to any gene: 9. CDR3 size: 13 residues.